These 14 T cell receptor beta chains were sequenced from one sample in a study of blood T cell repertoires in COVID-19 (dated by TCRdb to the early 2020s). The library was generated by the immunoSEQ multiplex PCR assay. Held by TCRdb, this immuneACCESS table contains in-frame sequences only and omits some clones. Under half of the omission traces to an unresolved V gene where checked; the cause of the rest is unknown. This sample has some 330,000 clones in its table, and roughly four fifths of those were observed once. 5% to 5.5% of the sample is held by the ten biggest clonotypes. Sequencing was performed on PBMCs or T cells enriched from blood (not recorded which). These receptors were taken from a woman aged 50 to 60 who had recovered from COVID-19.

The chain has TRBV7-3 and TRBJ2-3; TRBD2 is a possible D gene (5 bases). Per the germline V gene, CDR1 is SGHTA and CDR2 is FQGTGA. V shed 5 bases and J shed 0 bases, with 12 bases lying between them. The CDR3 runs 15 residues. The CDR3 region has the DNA TGTGCCAGCAGCCTCGGCCCGGGGAGCACAGATACGCAGTATTTT. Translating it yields CASSLGPGSTDTQYF. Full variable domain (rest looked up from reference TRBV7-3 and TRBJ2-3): GAGVSQTPSNKVTEKGKYVELRCDPISGHTALYWYRQSLGQGPEFLIYFQGTGAADDSGLPNDRFFAVRPEGSVSTLKIQRTERGDSAVYLCASSLGPGSTDTQYFGPGTRLTVL.

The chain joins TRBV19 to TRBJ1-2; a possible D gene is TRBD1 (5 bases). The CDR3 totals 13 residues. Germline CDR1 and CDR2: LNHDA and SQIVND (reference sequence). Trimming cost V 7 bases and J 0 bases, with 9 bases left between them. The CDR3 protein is CASTADTNYGYTF. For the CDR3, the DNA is TGTGCCAGTACGGCGGACACTAACTATGGCTACACCTTC.

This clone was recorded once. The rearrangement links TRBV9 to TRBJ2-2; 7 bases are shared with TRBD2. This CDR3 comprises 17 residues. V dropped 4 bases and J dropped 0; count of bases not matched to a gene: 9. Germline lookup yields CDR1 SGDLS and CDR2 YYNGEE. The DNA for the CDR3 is TGTGCCAGCAGCAGTAGAGGGGCGGGAGCGAACACCGGGGAGCTGTTTTTT. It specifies CASSSRGAGANTGELFF.

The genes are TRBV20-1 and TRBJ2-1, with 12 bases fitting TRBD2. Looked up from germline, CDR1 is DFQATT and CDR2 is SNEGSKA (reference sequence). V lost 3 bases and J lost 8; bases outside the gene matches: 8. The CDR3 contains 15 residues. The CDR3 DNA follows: TGCAGTGCTAGTAGACTAGCGGGAGCTAGCGATGAGCAGTTCTTC. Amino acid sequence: CSASRLAGASDEQFF.

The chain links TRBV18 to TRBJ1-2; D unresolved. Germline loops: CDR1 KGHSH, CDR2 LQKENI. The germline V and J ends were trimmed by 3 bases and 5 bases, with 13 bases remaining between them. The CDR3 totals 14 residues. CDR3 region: CASSPREGGYGYTF. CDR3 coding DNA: TGTGCCAGCTCACCTCGGGAGGGAGGTTATGGCTACACCTTC.

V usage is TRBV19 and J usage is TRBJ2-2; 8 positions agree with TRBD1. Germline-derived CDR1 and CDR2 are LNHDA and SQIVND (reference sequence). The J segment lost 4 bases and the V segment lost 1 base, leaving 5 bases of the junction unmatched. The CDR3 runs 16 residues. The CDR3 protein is CASSIGTGGSTGELFF. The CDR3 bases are TGTGCCAGTAGTATAGGCACAGGGGGATCCACCGGGGAGCTGTTTTTT. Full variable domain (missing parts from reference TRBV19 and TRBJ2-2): DGGITQSPKYLFRKEGQNVTLSCEQNLNHDAMYWYRQDPGQGLRLIYYSQIVNDFQKGDIAEGYSVSREKKESFPLTVTSAQKNPTAFYLCASSIGTGGSTGELFFGEGSRLTVL.

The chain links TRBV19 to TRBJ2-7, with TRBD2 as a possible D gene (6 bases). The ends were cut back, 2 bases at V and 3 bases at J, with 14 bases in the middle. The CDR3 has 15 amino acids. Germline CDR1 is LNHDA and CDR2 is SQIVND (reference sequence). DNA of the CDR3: TGTGCCAGTAGTATAAGCGGGCGGAGTGGCTACGAGCAGTACTTC. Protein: CASSISGRSGYEQYF. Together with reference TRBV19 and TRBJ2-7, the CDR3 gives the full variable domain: DGGITQSPKYLFRKEGQNVTLSCEQNLNHDAMYWYRQDPGQGLRLIYYSQIVNDFQKGDIAEGYSVSREKKESFPLTVTSAQKNPTAFYLCASSISGRSGYEQYFGPGTRLTVT.

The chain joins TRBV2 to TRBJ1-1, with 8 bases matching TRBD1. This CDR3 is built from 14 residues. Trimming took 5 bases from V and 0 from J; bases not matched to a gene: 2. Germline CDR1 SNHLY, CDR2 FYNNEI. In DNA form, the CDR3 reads TGTGCCAGCAGTTTGACAGGGGTGAACACTGAAGCTTTCTTT. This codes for CASSLTGVNTEAFF. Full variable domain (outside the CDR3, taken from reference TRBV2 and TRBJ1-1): EPEVTQTPSHQVTQMGQEVILRCVPISNHLYFYWYRQILGQKVEFLVSFYNNEISEKSEIFDDQFSVERPDGSNFTLKIRSTKLEDSAMYFCASSLTGVNTEAFFGQGTRLTVV.

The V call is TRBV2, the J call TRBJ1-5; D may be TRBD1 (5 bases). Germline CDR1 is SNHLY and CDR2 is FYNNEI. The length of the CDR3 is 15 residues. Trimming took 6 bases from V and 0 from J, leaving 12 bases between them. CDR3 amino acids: CASRTASNSNQPQHF. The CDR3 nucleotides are TGTGCCAGCAGGACAGCAAGTAATAGCAATCAGCCCCAGCATTTT.

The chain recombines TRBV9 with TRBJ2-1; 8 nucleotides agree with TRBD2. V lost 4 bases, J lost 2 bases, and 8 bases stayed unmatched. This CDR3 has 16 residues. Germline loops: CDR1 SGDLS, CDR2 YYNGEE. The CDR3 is CASSPPGGEPYNEQFF. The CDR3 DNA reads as TGTGCCAGCAGCCCGCCGGGAGGGGAGCCCTACAATGAGCAGTTCTTC.

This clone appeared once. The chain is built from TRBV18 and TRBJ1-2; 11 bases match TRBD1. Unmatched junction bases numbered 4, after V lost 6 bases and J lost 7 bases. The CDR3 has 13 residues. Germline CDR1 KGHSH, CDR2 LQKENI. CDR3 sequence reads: CASSQDRGLGYTF. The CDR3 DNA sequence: TGTGCCAGCTCCCAGGACAGGGGGCTTGGCTACACCTTC.

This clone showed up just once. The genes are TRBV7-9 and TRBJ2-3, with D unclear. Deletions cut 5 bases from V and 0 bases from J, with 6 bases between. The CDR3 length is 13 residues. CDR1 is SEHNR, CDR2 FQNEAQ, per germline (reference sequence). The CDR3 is CASSHSSTDTQYF. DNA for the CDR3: TGTGCCAGCAGCCATAGCAGCACAGATACGCAGTATTTT.

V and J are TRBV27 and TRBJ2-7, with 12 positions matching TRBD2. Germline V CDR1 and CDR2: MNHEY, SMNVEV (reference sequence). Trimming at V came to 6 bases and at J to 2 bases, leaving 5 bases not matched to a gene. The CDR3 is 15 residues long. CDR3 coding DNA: TGTGCCAGCAGGAGCTGGACTAGCGGGGCCTACGAGCAGTACTTC. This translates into CASRSWTSGAYEQYF.

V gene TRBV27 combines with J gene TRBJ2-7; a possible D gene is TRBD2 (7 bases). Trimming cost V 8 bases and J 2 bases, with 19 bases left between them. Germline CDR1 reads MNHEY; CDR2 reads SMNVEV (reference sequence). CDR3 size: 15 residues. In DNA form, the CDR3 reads TGTGCCAGCCAGAGGGGGGGCGGGATGCCCTACGAGCAGTACTTC. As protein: CASQRGGGMPYEQYF.